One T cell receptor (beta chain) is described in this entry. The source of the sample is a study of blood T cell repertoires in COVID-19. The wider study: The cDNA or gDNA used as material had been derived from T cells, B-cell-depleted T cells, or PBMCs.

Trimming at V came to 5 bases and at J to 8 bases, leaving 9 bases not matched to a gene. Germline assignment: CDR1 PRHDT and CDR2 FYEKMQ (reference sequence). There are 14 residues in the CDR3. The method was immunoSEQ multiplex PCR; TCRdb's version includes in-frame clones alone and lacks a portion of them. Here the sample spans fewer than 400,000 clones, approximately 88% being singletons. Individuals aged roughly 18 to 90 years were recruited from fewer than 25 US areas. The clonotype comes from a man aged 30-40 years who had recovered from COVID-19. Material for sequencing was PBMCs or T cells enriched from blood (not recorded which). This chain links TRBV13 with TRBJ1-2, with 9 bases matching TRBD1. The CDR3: CASSPQGAGEGYTF. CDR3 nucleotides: TGTGCCAGCAGCCCACAGGGGGCAGGGGAGGGCTACACCTTC.